This TCR beta chain comes out of a study of blood T cell repertoires in COVID-19. The table came from immunoSEQ multiplex PCR; TCRdb's copy has only in-frame clones and leaves some out. The data hold about 74,000 clones, with 88% observed a single time. V was pared by 5 bases and J by 3 bases, with 13 bases between. Germline V gives CDR1 SNHLY, CDR2 FYNNEI. The CDR3 is 14 amino acids. The J gene is TRBJ1-2, the V gene TRBV2; the D gene is possibly TRBD1 (5 bases). The sequence derives from a man between 65 and 80 years old with active or convalescent COVID-19. Sequenced: peripheral blood. The CDR3, as DNA: TGTGCCAGCAGTCGGTCGGGGGGGTACTATGGCTACACCTTC. Its translation: CASSRSGGYYGYTF.